The rows below give T cell receptor beta chains drawn from one sample of a study of T-cell reconstitution after alpha-beta-depleted transplantation in children. TCRdb re-derived calls from the PCR reads in MiXCR, one entry per CDR3 protein. The sample yields about 500,000 distinct CDR3 sequences, approximately 32% seen once. This material consisted of PBMCs from the stem cell graft donor, taken from the stem cell graft. Source of these receptors: a human donor who donated a stem cell graft to a child with aplastic anemia. CDR3s include the opening cysteine and the closing phenylalanine or tryptophan. A D gene is named only where the DNA matches it firmly. Only part of the rows carry a size: once, few, many, or a class if the clone is expanded.

>TRBV7-6|.|TRBJ2-7|.
CASSRNPDTIHEQYF
TGTGCCAGCAGCCGAAACCCTGATACGATCCACGAGCAGTACTTC
>TRBV6-5|.|TRBJ1-1|few
CASSYSRQGIEAFF
TGTGCCAGCAGTTACTCGCGTCAGGGTATTGAAGCTTTCTTT
>TRBV20-1|.|TRBJ2-2|few
CSAGRGEGGLFF
TGCAGTGCTGGGAGGGGGGAGGGGGGGCTGTTTTTT
>TRBV7-3|.|TRBJ2-7|few
CASSSGVGPSYEQYF
TGTGCCAGCAGCTCTGGGGTGGGCCCCTCCTACGAGCAGTACTTC
>TRBV5-6|.|TRBJ2-6|.
CASSFPGQASGANVLTF
TGTGCCAGCAGCTTCCCCGGGCAGGCCTCTGGGGCCAACGTCCTGACTTTC
>TRBV15|TRBD1|TRBJ1-4|.
CATSRDSSNEKLFF
TGTGCCACGTCGCGGGACAGCTCGAATGAAAAACTGTTTTTT
>TRBV29-1|.|TRBJ2-3|.
CSVVGLPKAVTDTQYF
TGCAGCGTTGTGGGACTGCCCAAGGCCGTCACAGATACGCAGTATTTT
>TRBV6-1|.|TRBJ2-1|.
CASSTRTRTSSYNEQFF
TGTGCCAGCAGTACCCGGACCAGAACGAGCTCCTACAATGAGCAGTTCTTC
>TRBV30|.|TRBJ2-1|few
CAWSVGRNEQFF
TGTGCCTGGAGTGTCGGAAGGAATGAGCAGTTCTTC
>TRBV12-3/TRBV12-4|.|TRBJ2-2|few
CASRSANTGELFF
TGTGCCAGCAGGTCAGCTAACACCGGGGAGCTGTTTTTT
>TRBV7-3|.|TRBJ2-1|.
CASSVGRSYNEQFF
TGTGCCAGCAGCGTCGGACGGTCCTACAATGAGCAGTTCTTC
>TRBV4-3|.|TRBJ2-5|.
CASSSRLGLQETQYF
TGCGCCAGCAGCTCTCGACTAGGCCTACAAGAGACCCAGTACTTC
>TRBV12-3/TRBV12-4|TRBD1|TRBJ1-5|.
CASSTDRFNQPQHF
TGTGCCAGCAGTACGGACAGGTTCAATCAGCCCCAGCATTTT
>TRBV21-1|.|TRBJ2-2|few
CASSKDSRGINTGELFF
TGTGCCAGCAGCAAAGACTCAAGGGGGATTAACACCGGGGAGCTGTTTTTT
>TRBV12-3/TRBV12-4|TRBD1|TRBJ1-5|.
CASIQGGGKNQPQHF
TGTGCCAGCATCCAGGGGGGCGGGAAAAATCAGCCCCAGCATTTT
>TRBV20-1|TRBD2|TRBJ2-2|few
CSARRAGVETGELFF
TGCAGTGCTAGAAGAGCGGGGGTTGAAACCGGGGAGCTGTTTTTT
>TRBV12-3/TRBV12-4|.|TRBJ1-4|many
CASSFNGEKLFF
TGTGCCAGCAGTTTTAACGGGGAAAAACTGTTTTTT
>TRBV4-2|.|TRBJ1-1|few
CASSPGPHSEAFF
TGTGCCAGCAGCCCAGGGCCCCACTCTGAAGCTTTCTTT
>TRBV7-2|TRBD2|TRBJ2-1|.
CASNRLAGVNEQFF
TGTGCCAGCAATAGACTAGCGGGGGTTAATGAGCAGTTCTTC
>TRBV27|.|TRBJ2-6|once
CASSGTASGANVLTF
TGTGCCAGCAGTGGAACAGCTTCTGGGGCCAACGTCCTGACTTTC
>TRBV19|TRBD2|TRBJ2-7|once
CASSIGLADYEQYF
TGTGCCAGTAGTATCGGGCTAGCGGACTACGAGCAGTACTTC
>TRBV7-2|.|TRBJ2-3|.
CASSLAVFTDTQYF
TGTGCCAGCAGCTTAGCGGTATTCACAGATACGCAGTATTTT
>TRBV6-2/TRBV6-3|TRBD1|TRBJ2-2|.
CASSRTGPSTINTGELFF
TGTGCCAGCAGCCGGACAGGGCCGTCCACAATCAACACCGGGGAGCTGTTTTTT
>TRBV9|TRBD1|TRBJ2-1|few
CASSPQGVFYNEQFF
TGTGCCAGCAGCCCGCAGGGGGTTTTCTACAATGAGCAGTTCTTC
>TRBV18|TRBD2|TRBJ2-5|few
CASSPIAGPGAAQYF
TGTGCCAGCTCACCCATAGCGGGACCCGGTGCGGCCCAGTACTTC
>TRBV30|.|TRBJ2-1|.
CAWKPNNEQFF
TGTGCCTGGAAACCAAACAATGAGCAGTTCTTC
>TRBV9|.|TRBJ1-1|once
CASSVEGIEGTEAFF
TGTGCCAGCAGCGTAGAGGGGATAGAGGGCACTGAAGCTTTCTTT
>TRBV4-3|TRBD2|TRBJ2-1|.
CASSPYPGTSGQSDNEQFF
TGCGCCAGCAGCCCGTACCCCGGGACTAGCGGGCAAAGTGACAATGAGCAGTTCTTC
>TRBV11-2|.|TRBJ1-6|.
CASSLGYSPLHF
TGTGCCAGCAGCCTTGGTTATTCACCCCTCCACTTT
>TRBV30|TRBD1|TRBJ2-1|.
CAWSHPGTGGYNEQFF
TGTGCCTGGAGCCACCCCGGGACAGGGGGCTACAATGAGCAGTTCTTC
>TRBV7-6|.|TRBJ2-3|few
CASSPGVVFITDTQYF
TGTGCCAGCAGTCCCGGGGTAGTTTTCATCACAGATACGCAGTATTTT
>TRBV12-3/TRBV12-4|.|TRBJ2-7|few
CASSRDGVYEQYF
TGTGCCAGCAGCCGGGACGGCGTCTACGAGCAGTACTTC
>TRBV5-1|TRBD2|TRBJ2-5|.
CASSLGLAGLQETQYF
TGCGCCAGCAGCTTGGGACTAGCGGGACTCCAAGAGACCCAGTACTTC
>TRBV15|TRBD2|TRBJ2-7|.
CATSSTSGAYEQYF
TGTGCCACCAGCAGTACTAGCGGGGCATACGAGCAGTACTTC
>TRBV20-1|.|TRBJ1-2|.
CSAKFRGGYGYTF
TGCAGTGCTAAGTTCAGGGGAGGCTATGGCTACACCTTC
>TRBV7-9|.|TRBJ1-1|.
CASSLYVNTEAFF
TGTGCCAGCAGCTTATACGTGAACACTGAAGCTTTCTTT
>TRBV14|TRBD2|TRBJ2-1|.
CASSQDLAGVGNEQFF
TGTGCCAGCAGCCAAGATCTAGCGGGAGTAGGCAATGAGCAGTTCTTC
>TRBV20-1|TRBD2|TRBJ2-1|.
CSAREGGLADEQFF
TGCAGTGCTAGAGAGGGGGGACTAGCAGATGAGCAGTTCTTC
>TRBV12-3/TRBV12-4|.|TRBJ2-7|.
CASSLEGREYEQYF
TGTGCCAGCAGTTTAGAGGGTCGGGAGTACGAGCAGTACTTC
>TRBV7-8|TRBD1|TRBJ2-3|.
CASSFSRGQSTDTQYF
TGTGCCAGCAGCTTTTCCAGGGGGCAGAGCACAGATACGCAGTATTTT
>TRBV12-5|.|TRBJ1-1|few
CASGSGMNTEAFF
TGTGCTAGTGGTTCCGGGATGAACACTGAAGCTTTCTTT
>TRBV28|.|TRBJ2-5|few
CASSFEALQYF
TGTGCCAGCAGTTTCGAGGCCTTGCAGTACTTC
>TRBV30|TRBD2|TRBJ2-4|.
CAWSDGLTSAKNIQYF
TGTGCCTGGAGTGACGGATTGACTAGCGCCAAAAACATTCAGTACTTC
>TRBV6-2/TRBV6-3|.|TRBJ2-1|.
CASSYNRGLGNEQFF
TGTGCCAGCAGTTACAACCGGGGGTTGGGCAATGAGCAGTTCTTC
>TRBV7-9|.|TRBJ2-3|.
CASSSRSSHTDTQYF
TGTGCCAGCAGCTCTCGGTCTAGCCATACAGATACGCAGTATTTT
>TRBV30|TRBD1|TRBJ1-3|few
CAWSIGQGGNTIYF
TGTGCCTGGAGTATAGGACAGGGAGGAAACACCATATATTTT
>TRBV5-1|.|TRBJ2-7|few
CASREAPGRYEQYF
TGCGCCAGCAGGGAGGCTCCGGGCCGCTACGAGCAGTACTTC
>TRBV20-1|TRBD2|TRBJ2-3|.
CSASRGLAGGDTQYF
TGCAGTGCTAGCCGGGGCCTAGCGGGAGGAGATACGCAGTATTTT
>TRBV20-1|TRBD2|TRBJ2-3|.
CSARDGTTSTDTQYF
TGCAGTGCTAGAGATGGGACTACCAGCACAGATACGCAGTATTTT
>TRBV12-3/TRBV12-4|.|TRBJ2-5|.
CASSSARPKRMETQYF
TGTGCCAGCAGTTCCGCCCGGCCTAAGAGAATGGAGACCCAGTACTTC
>TRBV6-5|TRBD1|TRBJ1-2|.
CASSRQGSGYTF
TGTGCCAGCAGTCGACAGGGTAGCGGCTACACCTTC
>TRBV7-2|.|TRBJ1-3|.
CASSLGQAQSSGNTIYF
TGTGCCAGCAGCTTAGGACAGGCACAAAGCTCTGGAAACACCATATATTTT
>TRBV11-3|.|TRBJ1-1|.
CASTPTGPRDTEAFF
TGTGCCAGCACCCCGACGGGACCGAGAGACACTGAAGCTTTCTTT
>TRBV7-2|.|TRBJ2-1|.
CASSLSSGDNEQFF
TGTGCCAGCAGCTTATCCTCGGGAGACAATGAGCAGTTCTTC